This T cell receptor beta chain derives from a study of blood T cell repertoires in COVID-19 (TCRdb year 2020). Context from the whole study: Samples covering the acute and convalescent phases of COVID-19 were provided by collaborators in the United States, Italy and Spain. The prospective study material was composed of cDNA or gDNA derived from T cells, B-cell-depleted T cells, or PBMCs. Deeply sampled blood TCRbeta repertoires from subjects exposed to, actively infected with, or recovered from COVID-19 were included in the dataset. A freely available public database, intended as a resource for researchers studying the immune response to SARS-CoV-2, is where the repertoires were released. The samples were drawn from the first 160 participants of the ongoing ImmuneRACE study and from over 950 subjects provided by 6 global collaborators. A de-identified subject ID, COVID-19 status, age in years and sex were almost always included in the sample metadata. Where HLA class I and class II types were available, the types were taken from metadata supplied by the sample provider, not from assay-based typing. Study-wide conclusions, independent of this receptor: The quantity of clinical and demographic metadata differed by source and by participant and was supplied without curation.

Each collaborating institution followed its own protocols to collect whole blood in K2EDTA tubes. For TCRbeta analysis, collaborators shipped samples as frozen whole blood, isolated PBMCs, or DNA extracted from either of those sample types. The immunoSEQ Assay, a bias-controlled multiplex PCR, was used to amplify TCRbeta CDR3 regions from genomic DNA. The published analysis was carried out like this. The number of nucleated cells in each sample was estimated by amplification of reference gene primers within the assay. To quantify the absolute abundance of each unique TCRbeta CDR3 rearrangement, sequence reads were collapsed and filtered. For each sample, productive Simpson clonality was calculated by taking the square root of Simpson's diversity index across productive rearrangements. Held by TCRdb, this immuneACCESS table contains in-frame sequences only and omits some clones. Under half of the omission traces to an unresolved V gene where checked; the cause of the rest is unknown. V and J calls and clone size are as listed in that table; D and trimming were resolved from the DNA. Here the sample has about 200,000 clones; over 70% occur a single time. 8% to 10% of the sample belongs to the ten largest clones.

In the case of this clone: Its specific antigen is unknown. One base away there is no much larger clone; base qualities are not given.

There are 13 amino acids in the CDR3, from cysteine to phenylalanine inclusive. This entry keeps only the CDR3 DNA: 39 bases, framed from base 1. V is cut by 7 bases and J by 3 bases, and the space between the germline ends is 11 bases. Via the germline V gene, CDR1 is MDHEN and CDR2 SYDVKM. This clonotype originated in a woman between 45 and 65 years old with acute or convalescent COVID-19. What was sequenced was peripheral blood. The sequence joins TRBV28 to TRBJ2-3; TRBD2 is a weak D gene call, 6 bases matching. The nucleotide sequence is TGTGCCAGCATCGGGGGAAGAACAGATACGCAGTATTTT. Translated, it reads CASIGGRTDTQYF. Supplemented by the reference TRBV28 and TRBJ2-3 proteins around the CDR3, the complete variable domain is DVKVTQSSRYLVKRTGEKVFLECVQDMDHENMFWYRQDPGLGLRLIYFSYDVKMKEKGDIPEGYSVSREKKERFSLILESASTNQTSMYLCASIGGRTDTQYFGPGTRLTVL.